These 12 T cell receptor beta chains originate from one sample sequenced in a study of blood T cell repertoires in COVID-19. TCRdb's table, derived via immunoSEQ multiplex PCR, lists solely in-frame clones and lacks some. The data show a few hundred thousand clones, with 81% seen just once and around a tenth held by the top ten. The specimen sequenced was PBMCs or T cells enriched from blood (not recorded which). The receptor source for this set is a man aged 35-49 years who had recovered from COVID-19.

This clone is a singleton in its sample. The CDR3 sequence: CASRGQGRNNSPLHF. The DNA of the CDR3 is TGTGCCAGCAGGGGACAGGGGCGAAATAATTCACCCCTCCACTTT. The chain joins TRBV28 to TRBJ1-6, with 10 bases fitting TRBD1. The junction had 4 bases not matched to a gene; V was cut back by 6 bases and J by 5 bases. Germline V gene lookup returns CDR1 MDHEN and CDR2 SYDVKM. This CDR3 is built from 15 residues.

The count of this clone is one. The chain recombines TRBV30 with TRBJ2-3, with D possibly being TRBD1 (5 bases). CDR3 length: 14 amino acids. The ends were cut back, 5 bases at V and 0 bases at J, with 12 bases in the middle. In germline, CDR1 is GTSNPN, CDR2 SVGIG (reference sequence). This CDR3 is CAWAKGASTDTQYF. The CDR3 DNA reads as TGTGCCTGGGCCAAAGGGGCTAGCACAGATACGCAGTATTTT.

This clone was picked up many times. The chain recombines TRBV19 with TRBJ2-1, with a tentative D call TRBD1 (6 bases). With 9 bases removed from V and 8 bases from J, the gap between germline ends came to 11 bases. This CDR3 region has 11 residues. CDR1 is LNHDA and CDR2 is SQIVND in the germline V gene (reference sequence). CDR3 nucleotides: TGTGCCAGCCTACAGGGTTATGAGCAGTTCTTC. Encoded protein: CASLQGYEQFF.

The rearrangement uses TRBV5-1 and TRBJ1-1, with D possibly TRBD1 on 5 matching bases. The germline gives CDR1 SGHRS, CDR2 YFSETQ. CDR3 length: 15 residues. Trimming left V 0 bases short and J 3 bases short, with 12 bases between. The DNA for the CDR3 is TGCGCCAGCAGCTTGGAGGGGTATATGGACACTGAAGCTTTCTTT. It encodes CASSLEGYMDTEAFF.

The gene calls are TRBV2 and TRBJ2-7, with TRBD2 matching 7 bases. The ends lost 5 bases at V and 4 bases at J; junction bases unmatched: 8. The CDR3 is made up of 14 amino acids. In germline, CDR1 is SNHLY, CDR2 FYNNEI. CDR3 sequence reads: CASSFGLGEYEQYF. The CDR3 DNA follows: TGTGCCAGCAGTTTCGGACTAGGGGAATACGAGCAGTACTTC. The complete variable domain, with remaining parts taken from reference TRBV2 and TRBJ2-7, reads EPEVTQTPSHQVTQMGQEVILRCVPISNHLYFYWYRQILGQKVEFLVSFYNNEISEKSEIFDDQFSVERPDGSNFTLKIRSTKLEDSAMYFCASSFGLGEYEQYFGPGTRLTVT.

The chain joins TRBV6-1 to TRBJ1-5; unclear D gene. V gave up 2 bases and J gave up 0 bases, with 8 bases separating them. Germline lookup yields CDR1 MNHNS and CDR2 SASEGT. The CDR3 runs 15 residues. In nucleotides, the CDR3 is TGTGCCAGCAGTGAACGCGGCGATAGCAATCAGCCCCAGCATTTT. Its translation: CASSERGDSNQPQHF.

This clone was observed a single time. The chain uses TRBV19 and TRBJ1-5, with 9 positions matching TRBD1. CDR1 LNHDA and CDR2 SQIVND come from the germline V gene (reference sequence). This CDR3 region has 15 residues. With 1 base clipped from V and 7 bases from J, the junction kept 5 bases outside the gene matches. Here the CDR3 DNA reads TGTGCCAGTAGTATAGCAACAGGGGGCGGGCAGCCCCAGCATTTT. This encodes CASSIATGGGQPQHF.

This clone showed up just a few times. DNA of the CDR3: TGTGCCAGTAGCGCTGACAGGGGCCCTAACAATCAGCCCCAGCATTTT. Translated: CASSADRGPNNQPQHF. The V and J genes are TRBV19 and TRBJ1-5; 8 bases are a match to TRBD1. The J segment lost 3 bases and the V segment lost 6 bases, leaving 10 bases of the junction unmatched. This CDR3 comprises 16 residues. CDR1 is LNHDA and CDR2 is SQIVND in the germline V gene (reference sequence).

The J gene is TRBJ2-7, the V gene TRBV7-8; 7 bases align to TRBD2. V gave up 1 base and J gave up 5 bases; unmatched junction bases: 11. The CDR3 is made up of 16 amino acids. Germline CDR1 SGHVS, CDR2 FQNEAQ. The CDR3 loop is CASSLGGSYLTHEQYF. The CDR3, as DNA: TGTGCCAGCAGCTTAGGCGGGAGTTATTTAACCCACGAGCAGTACTTC. Using reference TRBV7-8 and TRBJ2-7 for the parts outside the CDR3, the full variable domain is GAGVSQSPRYKVAKRGQDVALRCDPISGHVSLFWYQQALGQGPEFLTYFQNEAQLDKSGLPSDRFFAERPEGSVSTLKIQRTQQEDSAVYLCASSLGGSYLTHEQYFGPGTRLTVT.

The chain is built from TRBV6-5 and TRBJ1-2, with TRBD1 matching 7 bases. Germline V CDR1 and CDR2: MNHEY, SVGAGI. J gave up 8 bases and V 3 bases, and 6 bases lay outside the gene matches. CDR3 length: 13 amino acids. CDR3 loop: CASSYVQGGGYTF. The CDR3, as DNA: TGTGCCAGCAGTTATGTTCAGGGGGGCGGCTACACCTTC.

The table lists this clone with a few counts. The rearrangement links TRBV12-5 to TRBJ1-2; 11 bases are a match to TRBD1. The ends lost 4 bases at V and 8 bases at J; junction bases unmatched: 3. This CDR3 contains 13 residues. Germline V CDR1 and CDR2: LGHNT, FRNRAP. The CDR3 nucleotides are TGTGCTAGTGGTTGGGGACAGGGGGGAGGCTACACCTTC. Protein sequence: CASGWGQGGGYTF.

The chain employs TRBV24-1 and TRBJ2-7, with 8 bases that match TRBD2. Germline loops: CDR1 KGHDR, CDR2 SFDVKD. Trimming cost V 9 bases and J 5 bases; bases outside gene matches: 8. The CDR3 has 13 amino acids. This chain's CDR3 is CATGGTSLHEQYF. Here the CDR3 DNA reads TGTGCCACCGGGGGGACTAGTCTCCACGAGCAGTACTTC.